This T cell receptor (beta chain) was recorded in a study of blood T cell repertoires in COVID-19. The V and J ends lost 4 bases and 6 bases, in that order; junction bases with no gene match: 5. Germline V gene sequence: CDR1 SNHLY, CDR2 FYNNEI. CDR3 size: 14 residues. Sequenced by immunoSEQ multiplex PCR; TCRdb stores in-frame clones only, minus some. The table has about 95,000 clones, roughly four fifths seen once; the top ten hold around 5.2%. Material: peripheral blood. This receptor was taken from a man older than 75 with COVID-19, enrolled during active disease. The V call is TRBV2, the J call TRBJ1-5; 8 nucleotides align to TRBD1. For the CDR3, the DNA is TGTGCCAGCAGTGGGACAGGGAGGGGTCAGCCCCAGCATTTT. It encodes CASSGTGRGQPQHF. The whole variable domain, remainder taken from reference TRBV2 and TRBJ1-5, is EPEVTQTPSHQVTQMGQEVILRCVPISNHLYFYWYRQILGQKVEFLVSFYNNEISEKSEIFDDQFSVERPDGSNFTLKIRSTKLEDSAMYFCASSGTGRGQPQHFGDGTRLSIL.